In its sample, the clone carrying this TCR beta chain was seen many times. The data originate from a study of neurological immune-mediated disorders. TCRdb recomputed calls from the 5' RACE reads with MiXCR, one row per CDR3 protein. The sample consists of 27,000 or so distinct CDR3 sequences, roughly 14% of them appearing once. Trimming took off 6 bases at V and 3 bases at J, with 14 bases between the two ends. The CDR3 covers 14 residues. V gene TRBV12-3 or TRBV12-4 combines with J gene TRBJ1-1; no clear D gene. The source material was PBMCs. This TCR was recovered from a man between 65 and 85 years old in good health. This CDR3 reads CASSTNVQYTEAFF. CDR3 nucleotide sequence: TGTGCCAGCAGCACCAATGTACAGTACACTGAAGCTTTCTTT.